Shown below are 17 T cell receptor beta chains from a single sample sequenced in a study of shared clonotypes between healthy human individuals. This table comes from immunoSEQ multiplex PCR, and its TCRdb copy is limited to in-frame clones, with some not included. The table shows about 490,000 clones, with 65% to 85% occurring only once. The specimen was PBMCs. All receptors come from a woman aged 40 to 50 in good health. Some clones in this sample may be carry-over from other donors' samples.

This clone was seen at least ten times. V is TRBV11-2 and J is TRBJ2-1, with 9 bases lining up with TRBD2. CDR1 is SGHAT, CDR2 FQNNGV, per germline. The V and J ends lost 3 bases and 1 base, in that order; junction bases with no gene match: 4. The length of the CDR3 is 16 residues. The CDR3 nucleotides are TGTGCCAGCAGCTTCCTTAGCGGGAGATCCTACAATGAGCAGTTCTTC. Translation: CASSFLSGRSYNEQFF.

This clone was observed many times. The rearrangement joins TRBV29-1 to TRBJ1-1; no reliable D call. This CDR3 spans 12 amino acids. Trimming stripped 2 bases from V and 1 base from J, with 5 bases between. The germline V gene has CDR1 SQVTM and CDR2 ANQGSEA. The CDR3 is CSVEYGNTEAFF. CDR3 DNA sequence: TGCAGCGTTGAATACGGGAACACTGAAGCTTTCTTT.

The chain joins TRBV7-3 to TRBJ2-3; D remains ambiguous. The CDR3 is 13 amino acids. The germline V gene has CDR1 SGHTA and CDR2 FQGTGA. V lost 0 bases, J lost 6 bases, and 7 bases lay in between. CDR3 in DNA: TGTGCCAGCAGCTTAACTCGAGCGGATACGCAGTATTTT. Its translation: CASSLTRADTQYF.

The genes are TRBV11-1 and TRBJ1-1; D call uncertain. CDR1 SGHAT and CDR2 FQDESV come from the germline V gene (reference sequence). The V gene lost 0 bases and the J gene lost 1 base, with 6 bases spanning the gap. The CDR3 covers 14 residues. CDR3: CASSLAGWNTEAFF. The CDR3 region has the DNA TGTGCCAGCAGCTTAGCAGGGTGGAACACTGAAGCTTTCTTT.

This clone has only one observation. The chain links TRBV19 to TRBJ2-7, with D perhaps matching TRBD1 (5 bases). Germline V gene data show CDR1 as LNHDA and CDR2 as SQIVND (reference sequence). The CDR3 sequence is 18 residues long. V was trimmed by 4 bases and J by 0 bases, leaving 22 bases between them. CDR3 loop: CASSTHGQGPTGSYEQYF. In DNA form, the CDR3 reads TGTGCCAGTAGTACCCACGGACAAGGCCCAACGGGCTCCTACGAGCAGTACTTC.

CDR3 region: CASSVAGRDNEQFF. CDR3 nucleotides: TGTGCCAGCAGCGTAGCGGGTCGGGACAATGAGCAGTTCTTC. The V and J genes are TRBV9 and TRBJ2-1; D gene unclear. This CDR3 is 14 amino acids long. Germline assignment: CDR1 SGDLS and CDR2 YYNGEE. Trimming stripped 0 bases from V and 5 bases from J, with 9 bases between.

This clone was recorded a few times. This chain uses TRBV27 with TRBJ2-3; the D is unclear. V shed 8 bases and J shed 2 bases, with 11 bases lying between them. The CDR3 runs to 13 residues. Germline CDR1 and CDR2: MNHEY and SMNVEV (reference sequence). Written as DNA, the CDR3 is TGTGCCAGCCGACGGACCCCCACAGATACGCAGTATTTT. Amino acids: CASRRTPTDTQYF.

The chain carries TRBV7-2 and TRBJ2-7; maybe TRBD2 (6 bases). This CDR3 is built from 13 residues. Looked up from germline, CDR1 is SGHTA and CDR2 is FQGNSA. The V end was cut by 5 bases, the J end by 3 bases, with 11 bases between. The DNA of the CDR3 is TGTGCCAGCAGCGTGGGGACTGACTACGAGCAGTACTTC. The encoded protein is CASSVGTDYEQYF.

This clone was counted a few times. The chain is built from TRBV9 and TRBJ2-1; 12 nucleotides match TRBD2. V shed 1 base, J shed 0 bases, and the junction held 8 bases outside the gene matches. The CDR3 spans 19 residues. The germline gives CDR1 SGDLS, CDR2 YYNGEE. The CDR3 loop is CASSVTGTSGLPSYNEQFF. Here the CDR3 DNA reads TGTGCCAGCAGCGTAACCGGGACTAGCGGGCTCCCCTCCTACAATGAGCAGTTCTTC.

The chain combines TRBV2 with TRBJ1-2; maybe TRBD1 (5 bases). The length of the CDR3 is 15 residues. Germline V CDR1 and CDR2: SNHLY, FYNNEI. With 1 base removed from V and 4 bases from J, the gap between germline ends came to 13 bases. The chain's CDR3 is CASSEEGGDGYGYTF. The CDR3 coding sequence is TGTGCCAGCAGTGAAGAGGGAGGGGATGGCTATGGCTACACCTTC.

V and J are TRBV6-1 and TRBJ2-7, with 7 bases aligning to TRBD2. The ends lost 1 base at V and 3 bases at J; junction bases unmatched: 6. This CDR3 region has 15 residues. CDR1 is MNHNS and CDR2 is SASEGT in the germline V gene. CDR3 protein: CASSEGGTTLYEQYF. The CDR3 coding sequence is TGTGCCAGCAGTGAAGGGGGGACTACCCTCTACGAGCAGTACTTC.

The chain carries TRBV7-8 and TRBJ2-1, with 7 bases that match TRBD2. The CDR3 is made up of 15 amino acids. The J segment lost 4 bases and the V segment lost 1 base, leaving 4 bases of the junction unmatched. The germline V gene encodes CDR1 SGHVS and CDR2 FQNEAQ. DNA of the CDR3: TGTGCCAGCAGCTTAGGGGGCGGGGGTTACAATGAGCAGTTCTTC. As protein: CASSLGGGGYNEQFF.

As to this clone: A far bigger clonotype differs at one base, so this is likely a read error. This sequence joins TRBV5-1 and TRBJ1-1; 9 positions match TRBD1. The CDR3 spans 16 residues. Germline values: CDR1 SGHRS, CDR2 YFSETQ. This chain's CDR3 is CTSSFGAGGQGSEAFF. The CDR3 nucleotides are TGCACCAGCAGCTTTGGGGCTGGGGGACAGGGTTCTGAAGCTTTCTTT.

The gene calls are TRBV7-3 and TRBJ2-5; D not resolved. Germline V gene sequence: CDR1 SGHTA, CDR2 FQGTGA. The ends were cut back, 4 bases at V and 5 bases at J, with 17 bases in the middle. The CDR3 is made up of 15 amino acids. CDR3 in amino acids: CASSSPTTSAETQYF. The CDR3 DNA sequence: TGTGCCAGCAGCTCACCGACCACTTCGGCGGAGACCCAGTACTTC.

This clone was counted a single time. A read error is the likely source, as a far larger clone sits one nucleotide away. The chain employs TRBV4-1 and TRBJ2-7; 10 bases fit TRBD2. CDR3 length: 14 residues. CDR1 MGHRA and CDR2 YSYEKL come from the germline V gene. V trimming: 5 bases; J trimming: 7 bases; junction bases outside the gene matches: 8. The CDR3 loop reads CASSTRVAGGEQYF. The CDR3, as DNA: TGCGCCAGCAGCACCCGGGTAGCGGGAGGTGAGCAGTACTTC.

The J gene is TRBJ1-5, the V gene TRBV4-2; the D gene is possibly TRBD1 (6 bases). The CDR3 has 16 amino acids. Germline V gives CDR1 LGHNA, CDR2 YNFKEQ. The V gene lost 0 bases and the J gene lost 6 bases, with 15 bases spanning the gap. The CDR3 protein is CASSQEVGAGLQPQHF. In DNA, the CDR3 is TGTGCCAGCAGCCAAGAGGTGGGGGCAGGGCTTCAGCCCCAGCATTTT.

The rearrangement joins TRBV7-3 to TRBJ2-1; 7 positions match TRBD2. V dropped 2 bases and J dropped 5; count of bases not matched to a gene: 9. The CDR3 totals 16 residues. Germline CDR1 reads SGHTA; CDR2 reads FQGTGA. CDR3 sequence reads: CASSLEPGLPNNEQFF. CDR3 DNA: TGTGCCAGCAGCTTAGAGCCGGGACTACCAAACAATGAGCAGTTCTTC. The entire variable domain, with the rest obtained from reference TRBV7-3 and TRBJ2-1, is as follows: GAGVSQTPSNKVTEKGKYVELRCDPISGHTALYWYRQSLGQGPEFLIYFQGTGAADDSGLPNDRFFAVRPEGSVSTLKIQRTERGDSAVYLCASSLEPGLPNNEQFFGPGTRLTVL.